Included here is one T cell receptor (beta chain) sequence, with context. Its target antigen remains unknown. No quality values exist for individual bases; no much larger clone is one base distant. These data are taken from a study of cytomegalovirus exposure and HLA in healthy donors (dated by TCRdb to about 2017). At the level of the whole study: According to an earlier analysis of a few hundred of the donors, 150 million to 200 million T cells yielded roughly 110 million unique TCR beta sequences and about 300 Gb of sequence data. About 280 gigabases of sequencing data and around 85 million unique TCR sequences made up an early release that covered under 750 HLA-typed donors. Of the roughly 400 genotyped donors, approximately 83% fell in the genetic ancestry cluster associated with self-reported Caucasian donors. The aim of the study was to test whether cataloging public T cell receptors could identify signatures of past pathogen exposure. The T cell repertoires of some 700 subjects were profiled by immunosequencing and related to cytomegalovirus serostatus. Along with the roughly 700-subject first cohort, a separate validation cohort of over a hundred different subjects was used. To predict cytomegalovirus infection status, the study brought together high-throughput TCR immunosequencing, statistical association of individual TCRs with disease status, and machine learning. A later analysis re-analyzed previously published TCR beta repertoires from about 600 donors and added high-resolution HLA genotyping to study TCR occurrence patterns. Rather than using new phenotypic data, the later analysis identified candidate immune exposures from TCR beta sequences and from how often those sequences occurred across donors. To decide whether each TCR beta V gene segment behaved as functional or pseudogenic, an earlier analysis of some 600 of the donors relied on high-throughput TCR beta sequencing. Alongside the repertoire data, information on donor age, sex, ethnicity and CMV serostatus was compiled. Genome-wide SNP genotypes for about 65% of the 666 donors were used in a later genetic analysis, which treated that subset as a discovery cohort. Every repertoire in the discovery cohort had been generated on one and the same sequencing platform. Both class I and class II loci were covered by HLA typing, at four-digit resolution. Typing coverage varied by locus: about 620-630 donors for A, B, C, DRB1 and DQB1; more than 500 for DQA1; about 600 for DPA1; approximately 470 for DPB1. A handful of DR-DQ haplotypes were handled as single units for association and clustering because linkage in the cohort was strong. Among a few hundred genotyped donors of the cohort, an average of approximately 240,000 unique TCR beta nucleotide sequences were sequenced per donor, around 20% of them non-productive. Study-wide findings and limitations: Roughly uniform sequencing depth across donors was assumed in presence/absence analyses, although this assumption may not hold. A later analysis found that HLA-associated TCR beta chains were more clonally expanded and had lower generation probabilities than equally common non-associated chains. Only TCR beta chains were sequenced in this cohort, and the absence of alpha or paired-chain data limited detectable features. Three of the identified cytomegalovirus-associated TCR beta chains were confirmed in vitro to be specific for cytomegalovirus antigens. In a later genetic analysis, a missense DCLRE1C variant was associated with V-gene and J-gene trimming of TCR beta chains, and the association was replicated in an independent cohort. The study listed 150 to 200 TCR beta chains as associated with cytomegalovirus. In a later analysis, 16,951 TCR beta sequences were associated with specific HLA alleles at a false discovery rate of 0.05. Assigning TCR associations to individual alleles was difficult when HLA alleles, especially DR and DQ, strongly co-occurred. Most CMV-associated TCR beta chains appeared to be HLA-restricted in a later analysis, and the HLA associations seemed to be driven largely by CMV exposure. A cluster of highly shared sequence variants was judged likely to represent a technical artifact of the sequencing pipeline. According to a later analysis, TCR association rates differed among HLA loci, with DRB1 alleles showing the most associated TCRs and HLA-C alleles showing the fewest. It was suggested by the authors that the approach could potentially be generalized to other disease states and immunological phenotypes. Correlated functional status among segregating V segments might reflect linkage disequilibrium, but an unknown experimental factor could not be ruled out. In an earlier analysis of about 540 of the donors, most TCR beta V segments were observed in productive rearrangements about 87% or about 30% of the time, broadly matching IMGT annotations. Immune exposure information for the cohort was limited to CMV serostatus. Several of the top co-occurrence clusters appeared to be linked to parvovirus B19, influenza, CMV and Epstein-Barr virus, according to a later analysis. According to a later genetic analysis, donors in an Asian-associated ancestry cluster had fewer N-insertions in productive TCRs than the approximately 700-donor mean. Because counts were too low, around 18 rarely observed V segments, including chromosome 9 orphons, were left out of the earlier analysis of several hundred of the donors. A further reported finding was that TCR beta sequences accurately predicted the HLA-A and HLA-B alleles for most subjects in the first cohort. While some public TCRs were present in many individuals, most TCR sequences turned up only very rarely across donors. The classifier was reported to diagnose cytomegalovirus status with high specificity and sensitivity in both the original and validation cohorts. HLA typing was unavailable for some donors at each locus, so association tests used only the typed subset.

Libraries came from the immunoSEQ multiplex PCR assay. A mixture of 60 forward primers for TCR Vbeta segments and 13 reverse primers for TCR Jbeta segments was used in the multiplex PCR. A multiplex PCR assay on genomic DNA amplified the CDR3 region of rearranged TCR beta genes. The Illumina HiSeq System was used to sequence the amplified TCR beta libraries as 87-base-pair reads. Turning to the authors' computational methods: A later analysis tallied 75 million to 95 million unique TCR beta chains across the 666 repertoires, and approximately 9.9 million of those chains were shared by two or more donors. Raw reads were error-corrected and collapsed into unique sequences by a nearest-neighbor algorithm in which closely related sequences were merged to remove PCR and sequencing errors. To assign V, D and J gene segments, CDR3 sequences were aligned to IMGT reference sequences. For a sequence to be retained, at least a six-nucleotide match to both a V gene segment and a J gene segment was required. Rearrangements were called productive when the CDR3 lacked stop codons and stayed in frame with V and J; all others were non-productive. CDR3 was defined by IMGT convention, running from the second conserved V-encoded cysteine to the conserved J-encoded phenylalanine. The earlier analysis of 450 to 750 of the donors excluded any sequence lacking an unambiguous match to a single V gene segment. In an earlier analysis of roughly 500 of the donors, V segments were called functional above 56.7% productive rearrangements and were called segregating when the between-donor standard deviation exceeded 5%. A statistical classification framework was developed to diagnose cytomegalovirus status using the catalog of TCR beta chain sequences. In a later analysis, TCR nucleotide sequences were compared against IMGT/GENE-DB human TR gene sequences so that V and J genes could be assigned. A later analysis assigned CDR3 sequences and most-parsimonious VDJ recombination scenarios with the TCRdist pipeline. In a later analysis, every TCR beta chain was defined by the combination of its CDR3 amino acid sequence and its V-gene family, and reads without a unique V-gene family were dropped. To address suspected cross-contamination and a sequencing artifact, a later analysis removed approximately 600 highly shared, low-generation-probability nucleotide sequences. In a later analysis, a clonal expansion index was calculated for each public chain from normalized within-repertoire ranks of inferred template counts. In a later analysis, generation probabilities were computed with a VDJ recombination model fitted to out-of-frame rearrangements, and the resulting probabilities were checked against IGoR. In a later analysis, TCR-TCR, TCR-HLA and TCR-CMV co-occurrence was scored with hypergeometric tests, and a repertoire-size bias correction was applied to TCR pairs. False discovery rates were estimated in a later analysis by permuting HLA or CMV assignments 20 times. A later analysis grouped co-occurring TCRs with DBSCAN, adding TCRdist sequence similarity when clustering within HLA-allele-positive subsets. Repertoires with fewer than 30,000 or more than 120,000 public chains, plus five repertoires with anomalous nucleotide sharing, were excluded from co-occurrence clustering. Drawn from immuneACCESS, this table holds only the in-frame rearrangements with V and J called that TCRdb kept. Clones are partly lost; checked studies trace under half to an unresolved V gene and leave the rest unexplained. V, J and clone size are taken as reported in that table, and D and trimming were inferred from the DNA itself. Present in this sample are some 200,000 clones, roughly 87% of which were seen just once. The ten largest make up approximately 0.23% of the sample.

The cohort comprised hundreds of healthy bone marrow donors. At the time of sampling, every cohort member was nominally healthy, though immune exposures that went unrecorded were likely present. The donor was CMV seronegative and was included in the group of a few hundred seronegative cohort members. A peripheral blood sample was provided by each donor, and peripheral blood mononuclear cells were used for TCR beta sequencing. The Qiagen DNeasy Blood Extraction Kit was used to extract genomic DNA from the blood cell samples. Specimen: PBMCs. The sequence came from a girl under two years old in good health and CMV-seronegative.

The nucleotide sequence is given as TGTGCCAGCAGCTTCTTTGGTGCGTCAGGTGAGCAGTTCTTC. Translated, it gives CASSFFGASGEQFF. The chain is assembled from TRBV13 and TRBJ2-1, with the D gene call left open. The CDR3 spans 14 residues, from the cysteine through the phenylalanine. Solely the CDR3 DNA is kept, with 42 bases framed from the first base. V is clipped by 3 bases and J by 9 bases, and the sequence between their germline boundaries is 15 bases long. Looking up the germline V gene (reference sequence) yields CDR1 PRHDT and CDR2 FYEKMQ.